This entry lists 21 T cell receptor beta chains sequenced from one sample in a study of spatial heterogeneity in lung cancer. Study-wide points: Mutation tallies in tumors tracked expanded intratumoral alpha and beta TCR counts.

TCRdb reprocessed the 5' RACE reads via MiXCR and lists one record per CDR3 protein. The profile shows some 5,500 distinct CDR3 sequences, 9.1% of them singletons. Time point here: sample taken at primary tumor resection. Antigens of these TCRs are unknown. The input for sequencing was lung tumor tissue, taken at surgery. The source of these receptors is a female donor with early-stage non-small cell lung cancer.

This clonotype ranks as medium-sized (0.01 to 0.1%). This CDR3 reads CASSTGLAGYSYNEQFF. CDR3 bases: TGTGCCAGCAGCACAGGACTAGCGGGCTACTCCTACAATGAGCAGTTCTTC. This chain uses TRBV5-4 with TRBJ2-1, with 11 bases identical to TRBD2. Germline CDR1 reads SGHNT; CDR2 reads YYREEE (reference sequence). V dropped 4 bases and J dropped 0; count of bases not matched to a gene: 6. The CDR3 has 17 amino acids.

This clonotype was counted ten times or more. The CDR3 spells CSANDRSSGNTIYF. The CDR3 nucleotides read TGCAGTGCTAACGACAGGAGCTCTGGAAACACCATATATTTT. The chain has TRBV20-1 and TRBJ1-3, with D possibly being TRBD1 (6 bases). Germline loops: CDR1 DFQATT, CDR2 SNEGSKA (reference sequence). V lost 4 bases and J lost 0, with 10 bases in between. The CDR3 sequence is 14 residues long.

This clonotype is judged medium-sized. The CDR3 region has the DNA TGCAGTGCTAGAGTTCGACAGGGGGTGGTAGATACGCAGTATTTT. This translates into CSARVRQGVVDTQYF. The chain joins TRBV20-1 to TRBJ2-3; 9 nucleotides align to TRBD1. The CDR3 runs 15 residues. CDR1 and CDR2 from the germline V gene are DFQATT and SNEGSKA (reference sequence). V trimming: 1 base; J trimming: 5 bases; junction bases outside the gene matches: 7.

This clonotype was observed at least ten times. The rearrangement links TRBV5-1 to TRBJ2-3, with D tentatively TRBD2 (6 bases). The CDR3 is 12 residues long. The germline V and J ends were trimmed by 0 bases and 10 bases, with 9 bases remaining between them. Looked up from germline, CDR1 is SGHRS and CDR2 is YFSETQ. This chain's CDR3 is CASSLAWEAQYF. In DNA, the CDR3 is TGCGCCAGCAGCTTGGCTTGGGAGGCGCAGTATTTT.

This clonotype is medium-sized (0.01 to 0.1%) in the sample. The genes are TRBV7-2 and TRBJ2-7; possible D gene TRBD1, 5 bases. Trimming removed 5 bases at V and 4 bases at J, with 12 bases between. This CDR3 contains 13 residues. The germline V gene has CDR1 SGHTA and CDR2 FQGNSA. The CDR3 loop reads CASSGRQLYEQYF. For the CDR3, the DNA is TGTGCCAGCAGCGGCCGACAGCTTTACGAGCAGTACTTC.

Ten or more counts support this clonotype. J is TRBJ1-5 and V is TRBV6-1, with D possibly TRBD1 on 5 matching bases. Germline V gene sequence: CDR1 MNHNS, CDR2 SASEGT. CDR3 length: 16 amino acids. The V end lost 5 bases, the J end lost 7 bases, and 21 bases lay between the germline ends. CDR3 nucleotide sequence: TGTGCCAGCAGTACGCGATTGGGGCAGCTCGGACAGCCCCAGCATTTT. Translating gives CASSTRLGQLGQPQHF.

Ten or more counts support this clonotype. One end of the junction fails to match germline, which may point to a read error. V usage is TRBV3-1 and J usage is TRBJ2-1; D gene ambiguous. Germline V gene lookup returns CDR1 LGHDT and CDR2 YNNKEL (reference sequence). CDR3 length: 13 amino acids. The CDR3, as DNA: TGTGCCAGCAGTCAAGCTGCTATTGGCGAGCAGTTCTTC. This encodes CASSQAAIGEQFF.

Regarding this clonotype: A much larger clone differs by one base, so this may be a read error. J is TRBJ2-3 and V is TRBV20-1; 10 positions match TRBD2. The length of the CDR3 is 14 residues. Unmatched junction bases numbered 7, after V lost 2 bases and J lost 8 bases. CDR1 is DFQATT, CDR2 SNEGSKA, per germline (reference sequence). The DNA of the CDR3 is TGCAGTGCTAGACTAGCGGGGGAGCTTCGTACGCAGTATTTT. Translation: CSARLAGELRTQYF.

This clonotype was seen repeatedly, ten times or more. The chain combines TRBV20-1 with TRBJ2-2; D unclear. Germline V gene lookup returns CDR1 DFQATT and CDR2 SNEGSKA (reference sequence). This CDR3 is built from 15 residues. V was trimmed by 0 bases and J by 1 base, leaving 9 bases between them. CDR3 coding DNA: TGCAGTGCTAGAGATATTGAACAGAACACCGGGGAGCTGTTTTTT. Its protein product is CSARDIEQNTGELFF.

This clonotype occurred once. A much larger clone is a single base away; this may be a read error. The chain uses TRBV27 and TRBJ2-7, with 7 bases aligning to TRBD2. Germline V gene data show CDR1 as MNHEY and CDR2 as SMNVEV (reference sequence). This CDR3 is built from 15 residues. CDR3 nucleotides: TGTGCCGGCAGTTTGCTGTCGGGACTAATCTACGAGCAGTACTTC. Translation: CAGSLLSGLIYEQYF.

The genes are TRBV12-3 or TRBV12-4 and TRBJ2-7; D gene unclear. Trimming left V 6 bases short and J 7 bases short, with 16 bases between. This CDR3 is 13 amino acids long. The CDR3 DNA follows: TGTGCCAGCAGCCGACCTCCCGCTGTGGAGCAGTACTTC. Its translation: CASSRPPAVEQYF.

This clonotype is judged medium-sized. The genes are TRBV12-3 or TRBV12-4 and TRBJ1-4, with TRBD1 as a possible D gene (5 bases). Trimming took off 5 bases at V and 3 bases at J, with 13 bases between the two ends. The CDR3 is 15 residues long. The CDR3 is CASSPGGTANEKLFF. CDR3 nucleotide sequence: TGTGCCAGCAGTCCGGGGGGAACAGCTAATGAAAAACTGTTTTTT.

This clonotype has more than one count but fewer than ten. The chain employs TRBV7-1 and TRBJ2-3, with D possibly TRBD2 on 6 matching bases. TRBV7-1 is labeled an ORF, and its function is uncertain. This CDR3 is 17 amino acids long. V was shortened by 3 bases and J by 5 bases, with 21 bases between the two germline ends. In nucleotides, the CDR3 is TGTGCCAGCAGCTCCTCTTCGGGCGGGGCCCTTGGAGATACGCAGTATTTT. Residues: CASSSSSGGALGDTQYF.

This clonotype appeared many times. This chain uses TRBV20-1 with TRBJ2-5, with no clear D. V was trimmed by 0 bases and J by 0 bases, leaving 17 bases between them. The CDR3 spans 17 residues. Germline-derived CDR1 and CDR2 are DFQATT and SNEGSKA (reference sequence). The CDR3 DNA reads TGCAGTGCTAGAGATGAGGACGGAGTGTTTTACCAAGAGACCCAGTACTTC. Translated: CSARDEDGVFYQETQYF.

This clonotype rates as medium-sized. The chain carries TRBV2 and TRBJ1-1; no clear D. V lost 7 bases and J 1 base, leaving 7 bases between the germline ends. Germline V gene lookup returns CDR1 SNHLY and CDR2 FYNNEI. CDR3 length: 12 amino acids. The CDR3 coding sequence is TGTGCCAGCATTGACAAGAACACTGAAGCTTTCTTT. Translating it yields CASIDKNTEAFF.

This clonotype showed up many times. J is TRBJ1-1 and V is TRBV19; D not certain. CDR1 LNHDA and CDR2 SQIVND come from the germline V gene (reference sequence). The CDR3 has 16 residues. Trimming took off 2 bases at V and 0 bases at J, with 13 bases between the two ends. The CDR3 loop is CASSISAARMNTEAFF. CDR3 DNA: TGTGCCAGTAGTATATCGGCGGCCCGGATGAACACTGAAGCTTTCTTT.

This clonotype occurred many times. CDR3 nucleotide sequence: TGTGCCAGTAAATCCCTAATTTATCATCATGGCTACACCTTC. Its protein product is CASKSLIYHHGYTF. This sequence joins TRBV19 and TRBJ1-2; D gene ambiguous. CDR3 length: 14 residues. Deletions cut 7 bases from V and 6 bases from J, with 18 bases between. Germline V lookup: CDR1 LNHDA, CDR2 SQIVND (reference sequence).

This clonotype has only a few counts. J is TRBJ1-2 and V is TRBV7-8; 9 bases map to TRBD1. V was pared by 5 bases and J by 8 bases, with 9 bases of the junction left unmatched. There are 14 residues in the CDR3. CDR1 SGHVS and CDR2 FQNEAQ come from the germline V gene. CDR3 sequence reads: CASSPNWDRVGYTF. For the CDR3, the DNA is TGTGCCAGCAGCCCTAATTGGGACAGGGTCGGCTACACCTTC.

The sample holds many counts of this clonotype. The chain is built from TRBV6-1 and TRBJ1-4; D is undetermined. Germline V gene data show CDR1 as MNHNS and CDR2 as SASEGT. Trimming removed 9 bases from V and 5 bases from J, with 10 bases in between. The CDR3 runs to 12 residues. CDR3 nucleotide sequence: TGTGCCAGTATCAGCCCGAATGAAAAACTGTTTTTT. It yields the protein CASISPNEKLFF.

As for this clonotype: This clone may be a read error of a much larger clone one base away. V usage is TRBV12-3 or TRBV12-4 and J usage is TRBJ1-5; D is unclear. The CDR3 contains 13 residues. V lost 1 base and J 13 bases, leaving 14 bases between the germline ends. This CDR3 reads CASSLDSDGKQHF. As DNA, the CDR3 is TGTGCCAGCAGTTTAGATAGCGACGGTAAGCAGCATTTT.

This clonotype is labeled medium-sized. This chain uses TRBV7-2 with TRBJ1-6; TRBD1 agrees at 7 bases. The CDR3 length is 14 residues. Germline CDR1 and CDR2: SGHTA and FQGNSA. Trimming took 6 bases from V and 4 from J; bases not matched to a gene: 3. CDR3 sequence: CASRTGPYNSPLHF. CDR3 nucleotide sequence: TGTGCCAGCAGGACAGGGCCGTATAATTCACCCCTCCACTTT. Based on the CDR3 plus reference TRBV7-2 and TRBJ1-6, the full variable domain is GAGVSQSPSNKVTEKGKDVELRCDPISGHTALYWYRQSLGQGLEFLIYFQGNSAPDKSGLPSDRFSAERTGGSVSTLTIQRTQQEDSAVYLCASRTGPYNSPLHFGNGTRLTVT.